This T cell receptor beta chain was recorded in a study of cytomegalovirus exposure and HLA in healthy donors. Study outcomes and limitations: In the analysis, some V segments, TRBV6-2 and TRBV6-3 included, were excluded as indistinguishable. What a later analysis showed was that several of the most significant clusters appeared linked to common viral pathogens. A later analysis reportedly found that, within productive TCRs, an Asian-associated ancestry cluster had fewer N-insertions than the mean observed across the roughly 700 donors.

PCR amplification relied on 60 Vbeta primers (plus 13 Jbeta primers). TCRdb keeps only in-frame clones here, not all; method: immunoSEQ multiplex PCR. Of 250,000 or so clones listed, roughly 91% were seen once; the top ten hold around 1.7%. The V gene lost 3 bases and the J gene lost 0 bases, with 11 bases spanning the gap. The germline V gene has CDR1 MNHEY and CDR2 SMNVEV (reference sequence). The CDR3 extends over 15 amino acids. As to this clone: No antigen is known for it.

The sequencing sample was made of PBMCs. The clonotype was recovered from a girl aged 2 to 10 in good health and CMV-seronegative. The chain has TRBV27 and TRBJ2-5, with a weak D call TRBD2 (5 bases). CDR3 protein: CASSFRVGNQETQYF. The CDR3 DNA reads as TGTGCCAGCAGTTTCCGGGTCGGGAACCAAGAGACCCAGTACTTC.